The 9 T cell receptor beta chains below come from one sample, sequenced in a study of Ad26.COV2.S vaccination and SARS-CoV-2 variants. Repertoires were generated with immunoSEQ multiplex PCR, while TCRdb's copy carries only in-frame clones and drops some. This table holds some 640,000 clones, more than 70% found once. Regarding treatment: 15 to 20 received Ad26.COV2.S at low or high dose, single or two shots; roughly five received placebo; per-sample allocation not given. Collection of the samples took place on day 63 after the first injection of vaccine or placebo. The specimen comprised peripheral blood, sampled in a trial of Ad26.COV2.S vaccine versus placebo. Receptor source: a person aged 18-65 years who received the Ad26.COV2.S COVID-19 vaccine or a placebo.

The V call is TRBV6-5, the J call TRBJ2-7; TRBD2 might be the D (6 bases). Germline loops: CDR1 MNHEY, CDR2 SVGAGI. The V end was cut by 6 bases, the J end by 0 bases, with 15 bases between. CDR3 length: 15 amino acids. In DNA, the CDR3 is TGTGCCAGCAGCTATATTAGCGGCCCCTCCTACGAGCAGTACTTC. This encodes CASSYISGPSYEQYF.

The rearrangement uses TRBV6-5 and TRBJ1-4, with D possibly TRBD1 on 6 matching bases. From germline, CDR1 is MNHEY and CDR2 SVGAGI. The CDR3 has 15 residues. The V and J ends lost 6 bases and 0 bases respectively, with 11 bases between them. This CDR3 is CASRAGESTNEKLFF. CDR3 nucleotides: TGTGCCAGCAGGGCAGGGGAATCAACTAATGAAAAACTGTTTTTT.

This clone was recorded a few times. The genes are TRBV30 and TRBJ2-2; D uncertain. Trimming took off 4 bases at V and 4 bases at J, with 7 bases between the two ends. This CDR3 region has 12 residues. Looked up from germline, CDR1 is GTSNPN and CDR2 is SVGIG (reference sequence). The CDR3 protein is CAWTHLTGELFF. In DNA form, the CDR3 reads TGTGCCTGGACTCACCTCACCGGGGAGCTGTTTTTT.

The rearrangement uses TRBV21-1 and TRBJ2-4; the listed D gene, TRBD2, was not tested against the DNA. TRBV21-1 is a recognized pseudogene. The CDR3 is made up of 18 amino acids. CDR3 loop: CASSKALRGRAPKNIQYF. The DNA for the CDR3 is TGTGCCAGCAGCAAAGCGCTACGTGGGAGAGCTCCAAAAAACATTCAGTACTTC.

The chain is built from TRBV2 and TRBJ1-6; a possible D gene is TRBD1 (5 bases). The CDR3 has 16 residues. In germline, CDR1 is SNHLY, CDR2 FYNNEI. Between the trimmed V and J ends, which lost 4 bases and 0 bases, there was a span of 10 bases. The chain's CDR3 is CASSGPGSSYNSPLHF. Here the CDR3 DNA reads TGTGCCAGCAGTGGTCCAGGGAGCTCCTATAATTCACCCCTCCACTTT.

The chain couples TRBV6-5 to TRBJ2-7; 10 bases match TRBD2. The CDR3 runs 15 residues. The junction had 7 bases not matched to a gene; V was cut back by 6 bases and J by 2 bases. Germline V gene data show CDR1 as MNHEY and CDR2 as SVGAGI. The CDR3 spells CASSKSGGAAYEQYF. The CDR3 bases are TGTGCCAGCAGCAAAAGCGGGGGGGCAGCCTACGAGCAGTACTTC.

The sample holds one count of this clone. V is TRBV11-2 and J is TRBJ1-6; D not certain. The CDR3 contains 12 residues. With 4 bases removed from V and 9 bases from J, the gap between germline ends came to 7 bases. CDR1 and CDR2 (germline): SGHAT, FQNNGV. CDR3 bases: TGTGCCAGCAGCTCGCAAGGTTCACCCCTCCACTTT. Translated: CASSSQGSPLHF. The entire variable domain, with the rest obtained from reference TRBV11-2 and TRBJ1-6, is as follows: EAGVAQSPRYKIIEKRQSVAFWCNPISGHATLYWYQQILGQGPKLLIQFQNNGVVDDSQLPKDRFSAERLKGVDSTLKIQPAKLEDSAVYLCASSSQGSPLHFGNGTRLTVT.

The CDR3 region has the DNA TGTGCCAGCAGCTTAGGGGTTAGCCAGCCCCAGCATTTT. This codes for CASSLGVSQPQHF. This sequence joins TRBV7-9 and TRBJ1-5; the D is unclear. CDR3 length equals 13 residues. From germline, CDR1 is SEHNR and CDR2 FQNEAQ (reference sequence). Trimming left V 1 base short and J 7 bases short, with 8 bases between.

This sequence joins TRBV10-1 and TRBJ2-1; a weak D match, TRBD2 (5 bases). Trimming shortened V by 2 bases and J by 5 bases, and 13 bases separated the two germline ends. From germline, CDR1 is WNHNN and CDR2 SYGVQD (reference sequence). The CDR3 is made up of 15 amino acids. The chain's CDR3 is CASSEGGTRNNEQFF. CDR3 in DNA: TGCGCCAGCAGTGAGGGCGGAACTAGGAACAATGAGCAGTTCTTC.